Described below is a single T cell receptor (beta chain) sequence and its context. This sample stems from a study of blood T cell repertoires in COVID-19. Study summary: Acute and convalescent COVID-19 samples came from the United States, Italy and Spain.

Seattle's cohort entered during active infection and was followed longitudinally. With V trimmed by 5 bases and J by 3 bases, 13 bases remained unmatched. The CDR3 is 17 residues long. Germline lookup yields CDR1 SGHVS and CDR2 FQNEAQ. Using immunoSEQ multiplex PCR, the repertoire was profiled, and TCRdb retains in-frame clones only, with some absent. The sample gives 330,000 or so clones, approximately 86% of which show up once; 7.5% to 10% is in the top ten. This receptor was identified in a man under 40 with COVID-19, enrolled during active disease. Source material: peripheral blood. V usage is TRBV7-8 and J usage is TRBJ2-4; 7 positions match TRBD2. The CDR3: CASSPKVGAGDKNIQYF. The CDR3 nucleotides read TGTGCCAGCAGCCCTAAGGTCGGCGCGGGGGACAAAAACATTCAGTACTTC.